These 10 T cell receptor beta chains share one sample of origin, sequenced in a study of cytomegalovirus exposure and HLA in healthy donors. The PCR employed 60 Vbeta primers together with 13 Jbeta primers. Sequenced by immunoSEQ multiplex PCR; TCRdb stores in-frame clones only, minus some. The sample lists 160,000 or so clones, over 70% seen once, with under 2% in the top ten. Specimen: PBMCs. All receptors derive from a woman aged 18-35 years in good health and CMV-seronegative.

This clone was found a few times. The gene calls are TRBV19 and TRBJ1-5, with unresolved D. The CDR3 totals 14 residues. Germline V gene lookup returns CDR1 LNHDA and CDR2 SQIVND (reference sequence). Trimming took off 5 bases at V and 0 bases at J, with 8 bases between the two ends. CDR3 region: CASSDSPSNQPQHF. CDR3 nucleotides: TGTGCCAGTAGTGACTCTCCTAGCAATCAGCCCCAGCATTTT.

This chain connects TRBV7-9 to TRBJ1-2; 10 positions match TRBD1. The CDR3 totals 14 residues. The germline V gene encodes CDR1 SEHNR and CDR2 FQNEAQ (reference sequence). V shed 5 bases, J shed 7 bases, and the junction held 7 bases outside the gene matches. The CDR3 DNA is TGTGCCAGCAGCCGGAGGGGGACAGGGGTTGGCTACACCTTC. This encodes CASSRRGTGVGYTF.

V is TRBV5-4 and J is TRBJ1-3, with 9 nucleotides matching TRBD1. The V segment lost 3 bases and the J segment 5 bases; nucleotides outside the gene matches: 6. Germline V CDR1 and CDR2: SGHNT, YYREEE (reference sequence). CDR3 length: 15 residues. The CDR3 sequence is CASSSLDRGRNTIYF. In nucleotides, the CDR3 is TGTGCCAGCAGCTCCCTGGACAGGGGAAGAAACACCATATATTTT. The full variable domain, completed using reference TRBV5-4 and TRBJ1-3, is ETGVTQSPTHLIKTRGQQVTLRCSSQSGHNTVSWYQQALGQGPQFIFQYYREEENGRGNFPPRFSGLQFPNYSSELNVNALELDDSALYLCASSSLDRGRNTIYFGEGSWLTVV.

This clone was found once. The chain uses TRBV19 and TRBJ2-6; 8 bases match TRBD2. This CDR3 is 18 amino acids long. CDR1 is LNHDA, CDR2 SQIVND, per germline (reference sequence). The V segment lost 1 base and the J segment 0 bases; nucleotides outside the gene matches: 5. The CDR3, as DNA: TGTGCCAGTAGTATAGGGTCGGGAGGGAGCTCTGGGGCCAACGTCCTGACTTTC. It encodes CASSIGSGGSSGANVLTF. The full variable domain, its missing parts supplied by reference TRBV19 and TRBJ2-6, is DGGITQSPKYLFRKEGQNVTLSCEQNLNHDAMYWYRQDPGQGLRLIYYSQIVNDFQKGDIAEGYSVSREKKESFPLTVTSAQKNPTAFYLCASSIGSGGSSGANVLTFGAGSRLTVL.

The V call is TRBV27, the J call TRBJ2-1, with D perhaps matching TRBD1 (6 bases). The CDR3 totals 16 residues. The germline CDR1 and CDR2 sequences are MNHEY and SMNVEV (reference sequence). V lost 4 bases, J lost 2 bases, and 15 bases lay in between. In DNA form, the CDR3 reads TGTGCCAGCAGTTCTTCTGGGACATCCACCTACAATGAGCAGTTCTTC. This gives the protein CASSSSGTSTYNEQFF.

This clone was detected only once. The rearrangement links TRBV11-3 to TRBJ1-2; D perhaps matches TRBD1 (5 bases). The CDR3 is 13 amino acids. Germline values: CDR1 SGHNT, CDR2 YENEEA. V lost 5 bases and J lost 2, with 9 bases in between. The CDR3 reads CASSLRQNYGYTF. For the CDR3, the DNA is TGTGCCAGCAGCCTCCGACAGAACTATGGCTACACCTTC.

The V and J genes are TRBV7-6 and TRBJ2-1; 10 bases agree with TRBD2. The CDR3 extends over 16 amino acids. The germline V gene encodes CDR1 SGHVS and CDR2 FNYEAQ. The V gene end was trimmed by 1 base and the J gene end by 12 bases; junction bases not matched to a gene: 12. As DNA, the CDR3 is TGTGCCAGCAGCTTAGAGTTGTGGATAGCGGGGGGAGGGCAGTTCTTC. Amino acid sequence: CASSLELWIAGGGQFF. The variable domain in full, completed from reference TRBV7-6 and TRBJ2-1, reads GAGVSQSPRYKVTKRGQDVALRCDPISGHVSLYWYRQALGQGPEFLTYFNYEAQQDKSGLPNDRFSAERPEGSISTLTIQRTEQRDSAMYRCASSLELWIAGGGQFFGPGTRLTVL.

To note about this clone: One junction end does not reproduce the germline sequence, and a read error may be involved. This chain joins TRBV9 and TRBJ2-6; possible D gene TRBD1, 5 bases. There are 13 residues in the CDR3. Germline lookup yields CDR1 SGDLS and CDR2 YYNGEE. In nucleotides, the CDR3 is TGTGCCAGCGCCTCCTCTGGGGCCAACGGCCTGACTTTC. It specifies CASASSGANGLTF. The variable domain in full, with the rest retrieved from reference TRBV9 and TRBJ2-6, is DSGVTQTPKHLITATGQRVTLRCSPRSGDLSVYWYQQSLDQGLQFLIQYYNGEERAKGNILERFSAQQFPDLHSELNLSSLELGDSALYFCASASSGANGLTFGAGSRLTVL.

The rearrangement uses TRBV29-1 and TRBJ2-3, with D maybe TRBD1 (5 bases). CDR1 SQVTM and CDR2 ANQGSEA come from the germline V gene. The CDR3 sequence is 15 residues long. V lost 4 bases to trimming and J lost 1 base, with 15 bases between them. The CDR3 DNA is TGCAGCGTTGGGGGCAGTGTCTGGGGCACAGATACGCAGTATTTT. Its translation: CSVGGSVWGTDTQYF.

This chain uses TRBV6-5 with TRBJ1-5; no definite D call. CDR3 length equals 14 residues. V was cut by 5 bases and J by 0 bases, with 8 bases left in between. CDR1 is MNHEY, CDR2 SVGAGI, per germline. CDR3 region: CASSEADSNQPQHF. The DNA for the CDR3 is TGTGCCAGCAGTGAGGCCGATAGCAATCAGCCCCAGCATTTT.